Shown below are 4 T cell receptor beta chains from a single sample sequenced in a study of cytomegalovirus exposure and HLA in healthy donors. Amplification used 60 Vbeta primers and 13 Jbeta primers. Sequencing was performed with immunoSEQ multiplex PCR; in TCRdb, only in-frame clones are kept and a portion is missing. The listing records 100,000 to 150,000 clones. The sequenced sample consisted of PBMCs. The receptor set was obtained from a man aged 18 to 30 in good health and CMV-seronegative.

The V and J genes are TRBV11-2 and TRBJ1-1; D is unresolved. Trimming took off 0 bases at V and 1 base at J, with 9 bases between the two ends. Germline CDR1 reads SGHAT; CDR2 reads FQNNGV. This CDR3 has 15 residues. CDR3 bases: TGTGCCAGCAGCTTAGAACGGGGAGGGAACACTGAAGCTTTCTTT. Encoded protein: CASSLERGGNTEAFF.

The CDR3 here is CASSPLGDEQYF. CDR3 sequence (DNA): TGTGCCAGCTCACCCCTCGGGGACGAGCAGTACTTC. V and J are TRBV18 and TRBJ2-7, with D possibly TRBD2 on 5 matching bases. V lost 3 bases and J lost 5, with 8 bases in between. Germline V gene lookup returns CDR1 KGHSH and CDR2 LQKENI. The CDR3 spans 12 residues. Full variable domain (outside the CDR3, taken from reference TRBV18 and TRBJ2-7): NAGVMQNPRHLVRRRGQEARLRCSPMKGHSHVYWYRQLPEEGLKFMVYLQKENIIDESGMPKERFSAEFPKEGPSILRIQQVVRGDSAAYFCASSPLGDEQYFGPGTRLTVT.

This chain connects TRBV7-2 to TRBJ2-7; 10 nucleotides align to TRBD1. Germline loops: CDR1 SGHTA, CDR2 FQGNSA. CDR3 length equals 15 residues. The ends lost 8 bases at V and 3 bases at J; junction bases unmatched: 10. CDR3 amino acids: CASRPGGTGDYEQYF. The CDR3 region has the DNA TGTGCCAGCCGCCCTGGAGGGACAGGGGACTACGAGCAGTACTTC.

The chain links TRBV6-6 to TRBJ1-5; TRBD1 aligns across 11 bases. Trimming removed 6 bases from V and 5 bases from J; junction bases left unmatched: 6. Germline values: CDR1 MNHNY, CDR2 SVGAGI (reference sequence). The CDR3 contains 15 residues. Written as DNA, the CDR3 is TGTGCCAGCAGCACGGGACAGGGGGTTCATCAGCCCCAGCATTTT. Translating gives CASSTGQGVHQPQHF.